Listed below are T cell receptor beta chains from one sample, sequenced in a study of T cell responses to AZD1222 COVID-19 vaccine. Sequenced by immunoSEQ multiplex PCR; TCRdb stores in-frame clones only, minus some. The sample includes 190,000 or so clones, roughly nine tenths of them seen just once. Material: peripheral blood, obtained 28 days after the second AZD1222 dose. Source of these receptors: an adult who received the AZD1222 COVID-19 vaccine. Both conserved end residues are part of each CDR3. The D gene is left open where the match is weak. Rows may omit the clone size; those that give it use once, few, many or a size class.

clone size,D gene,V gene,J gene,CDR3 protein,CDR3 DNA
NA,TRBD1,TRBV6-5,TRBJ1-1,CASSFSGQGGSEAFF,TGTGCCAGCAGCTTTTCGGGACAGGGAGGAAGTGAAGCTTTCTTT
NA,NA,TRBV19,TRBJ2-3,CASKGGRRSDTQYF,TGTGCCAGTAAAGGGGGGCGCAGGTCGGATACGCAGTATTTT
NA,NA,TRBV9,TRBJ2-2,CASRRQANTGELFF,TGTGCCAGCAGAAGACAGGCGAACACCGGGGAGCTGTTTTTT
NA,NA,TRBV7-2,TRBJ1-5,CASSNPGVSNQPQHF,TGTGCCAGCAGCAACCCGGGAGTGAGCAATCAGCCCCAGCATTTT
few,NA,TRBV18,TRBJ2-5,CASSPPVRETQYF,TGTGCCAGCTCACCACCGGTTAGGGAGACCCAGTACTTC
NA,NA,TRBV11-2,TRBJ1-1,CASSSAAGARNTEAFF,TGTGCCAGCAGCTCCGCGGCGGGGGCTAGGAACACTGAAGCTTTCTTT
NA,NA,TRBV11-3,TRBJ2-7,CASSLGIYEQYF,TGTGCCAGCAGCTTAGGGATTTACGAGCAGTACTTC
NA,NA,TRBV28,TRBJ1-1,CASSGQGSGVNTEAFF,TGTGCCAGCAGCGGGCAGGGGAGCGGCGTGAACACTGAAGCTTTCTTT
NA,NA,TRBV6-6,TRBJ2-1,CASSLPPLAQFF,TGTGCCAGCAGCCTTCCTCCCTTGGCCCAGTTCTTC
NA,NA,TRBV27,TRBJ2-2,CASRHNGGPGELFF,TGTGCCAGCAGACATAACGGGGGGCCCGGGGAGCTGTTTTTT
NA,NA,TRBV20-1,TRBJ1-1,CSARQIEAFF,TGCAGTGCAAGACAGATTGAAGCTTTCTTT
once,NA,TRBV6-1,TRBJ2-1,CASSEIRGVGEQFF,TGTGCCAGCAGTGAAATTAGGGGGGTTGGTGAGCAGTTCTTC
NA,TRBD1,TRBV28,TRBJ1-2,CASRETTGPNYGYTF,TGTGCCAGCAGAGAAACGACAGGGCCTAACTATGGCTACACCTTC
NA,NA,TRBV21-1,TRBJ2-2,CASNQTGTPNTGELFF,TGTGCCAGCAACCAAACCGGGACACCGAACACCGGGGAGCTGTTTTTT
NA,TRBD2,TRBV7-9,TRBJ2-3,CASSGTSGRTDTQYF,TGTGCCAGCAGCGGGACTAGCGGGAGAACAGATACGCAGTATTTT
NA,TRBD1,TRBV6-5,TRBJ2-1,CASTDRDRVYNEQFF,TGTGCCAGCACCGATAGGGACAGGGTCTACAATGAGCAGTTCTTC
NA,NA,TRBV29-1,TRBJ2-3,CSVNSLGAGGADTQYF,TGCAGCGTTAATTCATTAGGAGCAGGCGGGGCAGATACGCAGTATTTT
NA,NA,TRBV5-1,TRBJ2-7,CASSLMSQYEQYF,TGCGCCAGCAGCTTGATGTCACAATACGAGCAGTACTTC
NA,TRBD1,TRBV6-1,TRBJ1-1,CASSDPWRGRTEAFF,TGTGCCAGCAGTGACCCTTGGAGGGGGCGTACTGAAGCTTTCTTT
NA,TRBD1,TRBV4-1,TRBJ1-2,CASRPLDRVNYGYTF,TGCGCCAGCCGGCCGTTGGACAGGGTTAACTATGGCTACACCTTC
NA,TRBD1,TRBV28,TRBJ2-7,CASSLVGRWGQGVSTGAYEQYF,TGTGCCAGCAGTCTTGTAGGGAGGTGGGGACAGGGAGTTTCAACAGGGGCCTACGAGCAGTACTTC
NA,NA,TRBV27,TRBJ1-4,CASSSASNEKLFF,TGTGCCAGCAGTTCAGCGAGTAATGAAAAACTGTTTTTT
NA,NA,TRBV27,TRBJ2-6,CASSPKVGTGANVLTF,TGTGCCAGCAGTCCTAAAGTGGGGACTGGGGCCAACGTCCTGACTTTC
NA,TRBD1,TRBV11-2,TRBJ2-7,CASSVGTGSYEQYF,TGTGCCAGCAGCGTCGGGACAGGATCCTACGAGCAGTACTTC
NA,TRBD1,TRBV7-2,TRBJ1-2,CASSLGQTGVGYGYTF,TGTGCCAGCAGCTTAGGACAGACAGGGGTGGGGTATGGCTACACCTTC
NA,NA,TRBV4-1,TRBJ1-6,CASRRGMVPAEGNSPLHF,TGCGCCAGCCGCCGGGGTATGGTTCCGGCGGAAGGTAATTCACCCCTCCACTTT
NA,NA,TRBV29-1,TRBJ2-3,CSVGAVLTDTQYF,TGCAGCGTTGGGGCGGTTCTCACAGATACGCAGTATTTT
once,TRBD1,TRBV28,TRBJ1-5,CASSEQGSGNQPQHF,TGTGCCAGCAGTGAACAGGGGAGTGGGAATCAGCCCCAGCATTTT
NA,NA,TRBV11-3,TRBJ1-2,CASSPTQGSGYTF,TGTGCCAGCAGCCCGACACAGGGTAGCGGCTACACCTTC
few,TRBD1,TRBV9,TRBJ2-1,CASSETGGYEQFF,TGTGCCAGCAGCGAGACAGGGGGCTATGAGCAGTTCTTC
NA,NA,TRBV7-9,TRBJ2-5,CASSLAGRVETQYF,TGTGCCAGCAGCTTAGCGGGAAGGGTTGAGACCCAGTACTTC
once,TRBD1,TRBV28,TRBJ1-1,CASSFTGQGPTEAFF,TGTGCCAGCAGTTTCACGGGACAGGGCCCCACTGAAGCTTTCTTT
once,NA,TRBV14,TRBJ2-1,CASSQFRYNEQFF,TGTGCCAGCAGCCAATTCCGATACAATGAGCAGTTCTTC
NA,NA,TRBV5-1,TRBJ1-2,CASSSWGVGATGYTF,TGCGCCAGCAGCTCGTGGGGGGTCGGAGCCACTGGCTACACCTTC
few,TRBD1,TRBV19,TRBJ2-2,CASSGQGLGGELFF,TGTGCCAGTAGCGGACAGGGTCTGGGCGGGGAGCTGTTTTTT
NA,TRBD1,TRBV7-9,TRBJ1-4,CASSLGDRGEKLFF,TGTGCCAGCAGCTTAGGGGACAGGGGGGAAAAACTGTTTTTT
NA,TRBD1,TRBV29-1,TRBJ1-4,CSVTGADEKLFF,TGCAGCGTTACAGGGGCTGATGAAAAACTGTTTTTT
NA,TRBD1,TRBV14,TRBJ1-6,CASSQGQGDSPLHF,TGTGCCAGCAGCCAAGGACAGGGGGATTCACCCCTCCACTTT
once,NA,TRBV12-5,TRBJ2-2,CASGLVPPGELFF,TGTGCTAGTGGTTTGGTACCTCCCGGGGAGCTGTTTTTT
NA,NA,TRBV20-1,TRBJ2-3,CSGNTDTQYF,TGCAGTGGAAACACAGATACGCAGTATTTT
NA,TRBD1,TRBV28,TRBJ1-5,CASSQTGFGQPQHF,TGTGCCAGTAGCCAGACAGGGTTTGGTCAGCCCCAGCATTTT
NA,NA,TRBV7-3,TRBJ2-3,CASTNDRGTSTDTQYF,TGTGCCAGCACCAACGACCGGGGTACTAGCACAGATACGCAGTATTTT
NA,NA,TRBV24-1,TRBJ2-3,CATSDLGREDTQYF,TGTGCCACCAGTGATCTCGGCCGTGAGGATACGCAGTATTTT
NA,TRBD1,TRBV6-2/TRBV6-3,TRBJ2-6,CASSPGQGAPGANVLTF,TGTGCCAGCAGCCCGGGACAGGGGGCTCCTGGGGCCAACGTCCTGACTTTC
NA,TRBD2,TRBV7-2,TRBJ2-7,CASSKLAGFTF,TGTGCCAGCAGCAAACTAGCGGGATTTACGTTC
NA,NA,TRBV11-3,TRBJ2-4,CASSFEKRGARAKNIQYF,TGTGCCAGCAGCTTCGAAAAGAGGGGGGCAAGAGCCAAAAACATTCAGTACTTC
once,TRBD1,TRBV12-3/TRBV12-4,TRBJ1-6,CASSLDRASLHF,TGTGCCAGCAGTTTGGACAGGGCCTCCCTCCACTTT
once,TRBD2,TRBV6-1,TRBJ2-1,CASSERAGGSYNEQFF,TGTGCCAGCAGTGAAAGGGCGGGAGGCTCCTACAATGAGCAGTTCTTC
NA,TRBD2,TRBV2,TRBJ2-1,CASSIGGSGRNNEQFF,TGTGCCAGCAGCATCGGTGGTAGCGGGAGGAACAATGAGCAGTTCTTC